This T cell receptor beta chain was captured in a study of shared clonotypes between healthy human individuals. As regards this clone: What it recognizes is unknown.

Study observations and caveats: The study's rarefaction showed incomplete sorted-subset sequencing despite large depth.

The V end lost 11 bases, the J end lost 6 bases, and 16 bases lay between the germline ends. CDR1 and CDR2 (germline): MRHNA, SNTAGT. The CDR3 totals 12 residues. The material for each subset, its genomic DNA, was split evenly across several immunoSEQ plates. The protocol was immunoSEQ multiplex PCR, while the TCRdb copy is restricted to in-frame clones and leaves out a portion. Of 2 million to 2.5 million clones detected, approximately 95% appear once; the ten largest clones hold 0.35% to 0.5%. The specimen sequenced was naive CD4+ T cells from PBMCs. This sample's subset: CD45RA+ positively selected. The V call is TRBV6-4, the J call TRBJ1-2, with a possible D match to TRBD1 (6 bases). This TCR was sampled from a man aged 18 to 29 in good health. Some clones in this sample may be carry-over from other donors' samples. The CDR3, as DNA: TGTGCCTCGTACTCAGGGGCAGATGGCTACACCTTC. This gives the protein CASYSGADGYTF.